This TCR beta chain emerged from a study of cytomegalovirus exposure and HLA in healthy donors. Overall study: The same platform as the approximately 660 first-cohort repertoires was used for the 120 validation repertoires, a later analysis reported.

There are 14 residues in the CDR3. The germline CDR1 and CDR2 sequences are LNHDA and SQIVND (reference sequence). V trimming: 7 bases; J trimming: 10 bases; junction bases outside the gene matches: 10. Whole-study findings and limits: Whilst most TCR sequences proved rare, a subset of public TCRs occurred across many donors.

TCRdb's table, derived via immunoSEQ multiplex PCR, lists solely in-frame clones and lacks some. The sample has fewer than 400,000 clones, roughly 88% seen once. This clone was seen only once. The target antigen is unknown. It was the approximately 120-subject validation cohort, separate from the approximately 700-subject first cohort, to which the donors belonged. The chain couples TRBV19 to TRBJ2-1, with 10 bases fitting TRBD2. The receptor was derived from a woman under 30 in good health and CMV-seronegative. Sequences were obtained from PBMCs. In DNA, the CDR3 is TGTGCCAGTAAGGAGCTAGCGGGAGTAGAGGAGCAGTTCTTC. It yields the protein CASKELAGVEEQFF.